The T cell receptor beta chain under discussion was sequenced for a study of T cells in Graves' hyperthyroidism and ophthalmopathy. Across the study: Prior to any treatment, at the point of initial diagnosis, peripheral blood was collected.

Clinical symptoms, serum thyroxine and TRAb, thyroid ultrasound and orbital computed tomography were used for the diagnoses. Using around 10 ml of fresh peripheral blood, PBMCs were prepared. This clonotype occurred a few times. Germline V gene lookup returns CDR1 SGHNT and CDR2 YYREEE (reference sequence). V shed 4 bases, J shed 9 bases, and the junction held 7 bases outside the gene matches. There are 15 residues in the CDR3. Researchers amplified the TCR beta CDR3 regions from RNA transcripts. When the TCR CDR3 underwent first-round RT-PCR, the HTBI primer set was used. Via MiXCR, TCRdb re-called the multiplex PCR reads, giving one row per CDR3 protein. The sample holds about half a million distinct CDR3 sequences; 15% to 20% are singletons and the top ten take 25% to 30%.

The V call is TRBV5-4, the J call TRBJ2-1; 13 nucleotides line up with TRBD2. Sequences were obtained from blood. The TCR sequence derives from a woman aged 25 to 39 with Graves' ophthalmopathy. The CDR3, as DNA: TGTGCCAGCAGCCCCGGGACTAGCGGGACAGGTGAGCAGTTCTTC. This encodes CASSPGTSGTGEQFF.